The T cell receptor (beta chain) described here comes from a study of shared clonotypes between healthy human individuals. General observations from the study: Sequencing depth was expected to affect clonotype sharing among donors. The generation probabilities recorded for non-shared clonotypes fell below those of clonotypes shared by all four donors.

Germline V gives CDR1 SGDLS, CDR2 YYNGEE. This CDR3 has 12 amino acids. V lost 4 bases to trimming and J lost 5 bases, with 9 bases between them. CD45RO negativity and positive selection for CCR7 defined naive CD8 cells, a population that excluded terminally differentiated effector memory CD45RA+ cells. Participating donors were healthy, HIV-negative adults free of recent acute infections or vaccinations. Comment on this clone: What it binds is not known.

Method: immunoSEQ multiplex PCR; TCRdb's copy keeps in-frame clones and lacks some. The data show some 2.1 million clones, approximately 92% seen once. J is TRBJ1-1 and V is TRBV9; possibly TRBD1 for D (5 bases). Sequences were obtained from naive CD8+ T cells from PBMCs. This receptor was obtained from a man between 18 and 35 years old in good health. Some clones in this sample may be carry-over from other donors' samples. The CDR3 spells CASSPGVTEAFF. The CDR3, as DNA: TGTGCCAGCAGCCCGGGGGTGACTGAAGCTTTCTTT.